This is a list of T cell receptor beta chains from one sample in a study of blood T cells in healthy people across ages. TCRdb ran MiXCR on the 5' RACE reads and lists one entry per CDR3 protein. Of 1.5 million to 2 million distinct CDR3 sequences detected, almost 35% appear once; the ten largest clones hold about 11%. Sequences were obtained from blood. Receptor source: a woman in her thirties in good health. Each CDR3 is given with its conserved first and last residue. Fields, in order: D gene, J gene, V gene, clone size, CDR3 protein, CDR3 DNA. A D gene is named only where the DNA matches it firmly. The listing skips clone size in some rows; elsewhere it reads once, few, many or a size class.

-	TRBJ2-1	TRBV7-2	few	CASRLDSASYNEQFF	TGTGCCAGCAGGTTGGACAGTGCCAGCTACAATGAGCAGTTCTTC
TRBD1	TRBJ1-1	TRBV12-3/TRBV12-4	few	CASRQGVIEAFF	TGTGCCAGTAGACAGGGGGTAATTGAAGCTTTCTTT
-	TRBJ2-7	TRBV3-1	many	CASSQVEGREQYF	TGTGCCAGCAGCCAAGTGGAGGGGCGCGAGCAGTACTTC
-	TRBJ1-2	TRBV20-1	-	CSARENRVPNHYTF	TGCAGTGCTAGAGAAAACAGGGTTCCTAATCACTACACCTTC
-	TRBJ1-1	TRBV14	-	CATAHTGNTEAFF	TGTGCCACCGCCCATACCGGTAACACTGAAGCTTTCTTT
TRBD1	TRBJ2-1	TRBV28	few	CASRSRGLSSYNEQFF	TGTGCCAGCAGAAGCAGGGGGCTGAGCTCCTACAATGAGCAGTTCTTC
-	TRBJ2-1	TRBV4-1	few	CASSQRDLSYEQFF	TGCGCCAGCAGCCAGAGGGACTTGAGCTATGAGCAGTTCTTC
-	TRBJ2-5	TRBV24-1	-	CATSSGWEQYF	TGTGCCACCAGCTCAGGGTGGGAGCAGTACTTC
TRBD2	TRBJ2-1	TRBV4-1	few	CASSQFPPGTSGTYNEQFF	TGCGCCAGCAGCCAGTTCCCTCCAGGGACTAGCGGGACCTACAATGAGCAGTTCTTC
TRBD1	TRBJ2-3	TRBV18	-	CASSQTRGLTDTQYF	TGTGCCAGCTCACAAACAAGGGGGCTTACAGATACGCAGTATTTT
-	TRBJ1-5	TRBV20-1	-	CSARGTGVGVNQPQHF	TGCAGTGCTAGAGGTACCGGGGTGGGAGTGAATCAGCCCCAGCATTTT
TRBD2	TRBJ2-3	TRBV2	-	CASTRTSVDTQYF	TGTGCCAGCACTCGGACTAGCGTAGATACGCAGTATTTT
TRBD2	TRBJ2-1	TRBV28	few	CASSLRLAGQFF	TGTGCCAGCAGTTTAAGACTAGCGGGCCAGTTCTTC
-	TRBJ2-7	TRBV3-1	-	CASSQGLDGEQYF	TGTGCCAGCAGCCAAGGGCTAGATGGCGAGCAGTACTTC
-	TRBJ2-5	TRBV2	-	CASRGGVRQETQYF	TGTGCCAGCAGAGGGGGAGTTCGTCAAGAGACCCAGTACTTC
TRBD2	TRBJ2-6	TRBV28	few	CAGSLTSGRGAGDNVLTF	TGTGCCGGCAGTTTAACTAGCGGGAGGGGGGCTGGGGACAACGTCCTGACTTTC
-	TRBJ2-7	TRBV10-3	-	CAISESIREYYEQYF	TGTGCCATCAGTGAGTCGATCAGGGAATACTACGAGCAGTACTTC
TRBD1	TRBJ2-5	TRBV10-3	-	CATQWEHRGGETQYF	TGTGCCACCCAGTGGGAACACAGGGGCGGAGAGACCCAGTACTTC
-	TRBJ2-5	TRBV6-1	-	CASSEARYGSQETQYF	TGTGCCAGCAGTGAAGCGCGGTACGGTAGCCAAGAGACCCAGTACTTC
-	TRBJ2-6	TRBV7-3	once	CASSLGHAGANVLTF	TGTGCCAGCAGCTTAGGACATGCTGGGGCCAACGTCCTGACTTTC
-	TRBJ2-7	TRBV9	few	CASSVGWKDYEQYF	TGTGCCAGCAGCGTCGGCTGGAAAGATTACGAGCAGTACTTC
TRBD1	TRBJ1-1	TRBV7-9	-	CVSSLATGEGTEAFF	TGTGTCAGCAGCTTAGCGACAGGGGAGGGGACTGAAGCTTTCTTT
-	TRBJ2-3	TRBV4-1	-	CASSHGFAGLTDTQYF	TGCGCCAGCAGCCATGGGTTTGCTGGGCTCACAGATACGCAGTATTTT
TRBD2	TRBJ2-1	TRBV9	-	CASSDGGGTYNEQFF	TGTGCCAGCAGCGACGGGGGGGGCACCTACAATGAGCAGTTCTTC
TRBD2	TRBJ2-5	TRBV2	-	CASSTSLASQETQYF	TGTGCCAGCAGCACCTCACTAGCGTCCCAAGAGACCCAGTACTTC
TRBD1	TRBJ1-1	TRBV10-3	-	CAISESTGGGGKMNTEAFF	TGTGCCATCAGTGAGTCGACAGGGGGCGGAGGAAAAATGAACACTGAAGCTTTCTTT
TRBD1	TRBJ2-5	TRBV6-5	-	CASRQGAWETQYF	TGTGCCAGCAGACAGGGGGCTTGGGAGACCCAGTACTTC
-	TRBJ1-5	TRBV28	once	CATYGLNSNQPQHF	TGTGCCACCTATGGGCTCAATAGCAATCAGCCCCAGCATTTT
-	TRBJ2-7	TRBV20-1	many	CSVRDSRVFIYEQYF	TGCAGTGTTAGAGACAGTCGGGTTTTTATCTACGAGCAGTACTTC
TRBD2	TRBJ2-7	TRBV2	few	CASSDSGGPSNYEQYF	TGTGCCAGCAGTGATAGCGGGGGGCCCTCCAACTACGAGCAGTACTTC
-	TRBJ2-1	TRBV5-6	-	CASSSLSSNEQFF	TGTGCCAGCAGCTCCCTATCTAGCAATGAGCAGTTCTTC
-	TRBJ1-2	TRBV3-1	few	CASSQRQDSGYTF	TGTGCCAGCAGCCAGAGACAGGATTCAGGCTACACCTTC
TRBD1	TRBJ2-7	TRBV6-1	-	CASSDDDRAGYEQYF	TGTGCCAGCAGTGATGACGACAGGGCCGGTTACGAGCAGTACTTC
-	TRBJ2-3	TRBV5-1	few	CASSPGMNTDTQYF	TGCGCCAGCAGCCCTGGGATGAACACAGATACGCAGTATTTT
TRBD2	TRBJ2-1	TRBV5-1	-	CASGSHTQGLAGKRNEQFF	TGCGCCAGCGGCTCCCATACTCAGGGACTAGCGGGGAAACGGAATGAGCAGTTCTTC
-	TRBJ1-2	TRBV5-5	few	CASSIPGVYGYTF	TGTGCCAGCAGTATACCAGGGGTCTATGGCTACACCTTC
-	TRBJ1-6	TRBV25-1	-	CASSEWASPLHF	TGTGCCAGCAGTGAATGGGCCAGCCCCCTCCACTTT
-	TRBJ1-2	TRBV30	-	CAWSVEAGTYGYTF	TGTGCCTGGAGTGTAGAAGCAGGGACCTATGGCTACACCTTC
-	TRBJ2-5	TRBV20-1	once	CSASAQAGDHRGRGETQYF	TGCAGTGCTAGTGCCCAGGCAGGGGATCACCGGGGGAGGGGCGAGACCCAGTACTTC
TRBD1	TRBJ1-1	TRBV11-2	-	CASSYRGRVEAFF	TGTGCCAGCAGCTACAGGGGGCGGGTTGAAGCTTTCTTT
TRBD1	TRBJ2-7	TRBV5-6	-	CASSVPGQGASEQYF	TGTGCCAGCAGCGTACCGGGACAGGGGGCTAGCGAGCAGTACTTC
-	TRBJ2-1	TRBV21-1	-	CASRRNGTLPHYNEQFF	TGTGCCAGCAGAAGAAACGGGACCCTACCCCACTACAATGAGCAGTTCTTC
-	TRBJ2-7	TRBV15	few	CATSRDGGGGNEQYF	TGTGCCACCAGCAGAGATGGGGGCGGAGGGAACGAGCAGTACTTC
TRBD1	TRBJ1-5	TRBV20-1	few	CSARQGGSFSNQPQHF	TGCAGTGCTAGACAGGGGGGCAGCTTTAGCAATCAGCCCCAGCATTTT
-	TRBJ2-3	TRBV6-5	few	CASRQGPYTDTQYF	TGTGCCAGCCGGCAGGGGCCATACACAGATACGCAGTATTTT
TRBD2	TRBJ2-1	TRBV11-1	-	CANSYGPTSGRGKYNEQFF	TGTGCCAACAGCTACGGGCCTACTAGCGGGAGGGGAAAATACAATGAGCAGTTCTTC
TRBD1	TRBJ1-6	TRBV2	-	CASTPRQGFNSPLHF	TGTGCCAGCACCCCTCGACAGGGCTTCAATTCACCCCTCCACTTT
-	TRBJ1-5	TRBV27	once	CASSVSQGESNQPQHF	TGTGCCAGCAGTGTATCACAGGGAGAGAGCAATCAGCCCCAGCATTTT
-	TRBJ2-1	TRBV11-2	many	CASSFGSHMEQFF	TGTGCCAGCAGCTTCGGTTCCCACATGGAGCAGTTCTTC